A single sample gave rise to the 13 T cell receptor beta chains below, sequenced in a study of T cells in Graves' hyperthyroidism and ophthalmopathy. RNA transcripts served as the template for amplifying TCR beta CDR3 regions. A first-round RT-PCR of the TCR CDR3 used the HTBI primer set. TCRdb fed the multiplex PCR reads into MiXCR, producing one record per CDR3 protein. The sample has about 200,000 distinct CDR3 sequences; around 17% are singletons. The specimen was blood. The receptors derive from a woman aged 50 to 60 with Graves' hyperthyroidism.

In its sample, this clonotype was seen once. One end of the junction is discordant with germline, which a read error may explain. The rearrangement joins TRBV7-7 to TRBJ2-1; TRBD2 matches 11 bases. The CDR3 totals 17 residues. The germline V gene has CDR1 SSHAT and CDR2 FNYEAQ (reference sequence). The CDR3 loop is CASSLLDSGRAYNEQFF. DNA for the CDR3: TGTGCTAGCAGCTTACTTGATAGCGGGAGGGCCTACAATGAGCAGTTCTTC.

This clonotype was observed many times. This chain joins TRBV28 and TRBJ2-7, with TRBD1 matching over 9 bases. The CDR3 is made up of 13 amino acids. Losses at the gene ends were 5 bases for V and 5 bases for J; bases not matched to a gene: 4. Germline CDR1 and CDR2: MDHEN and SYDVKM. The DNA for the CDR3 is TGTGCCAGCAGTCGGGACAGGGTCGACGAGCAGTACTTC. Translated: CASSRDRVDEQYF.

This clonotype occurred many times. The chain has TRBV11-2 and TRBJ2-1; no firm D call. CDR3 length: 14 residues. Per germline, CDR1 SGHAT and CDR2 FQNNGV. V was clipped by 3 bases and J by 5 bases, with 11 bases between them. The CDR3 spells CASSFRTENNEQFF. In DNA form, the CDR3 reads TGTGCCAGCAGCTTTCGGACGGAGAACAATGAGCAGTTCTTC.

This clonotype was found many times. The chain joins TRBV18 to TRBJ2-1; TRBD2 is a possible D gene (5 bases). The V gene's germline CDR1 is KGHSH and CDR2 LQKENI. This CDR3 comprises 12 residues. Trimming stripped 3 bases from V and 9 bases from J, with 9 bases between. Here the CDR3 DNA reads TGTGCCAGCTCACCCCTAGAGGGTGAGCAGTTCTTC. Amino acid sequence: CASSPLEGEQFF.

The chain joins TRBV5-1 to TRBJ2-1; TRBD2 might be the D (5 bases). Trimming took off 3 bases at V and 8 bases at J, with 12 bases between the two ends. In germline, CDR1 is SGHRS, CDR2 YFSETQ. The CDR3 contains 13 residues. CDR3 nucleotide sequence: TGCGCCAGCAGCTCCCGGGGTTACGATGAGCAGTTCTTC. This translates into CASSSRGYDEQFF.

This clonotype was seen repeatedly, ten times or more. This rearrangement joins TRBV30 to TRBJ2-1; D uncertain. The germline CDR1 and CDR2 sequences are GTSNPN and SVGIG (reference sequence). Trimming took off 8 bases at V and 2 bases at J, with 10 bases between the two ends. The CDR3 spans 12 residues. Here the CDR3 DNA reads TGTGCCACAACCCAGACCTACAATGAGCAGTTCTTC. This sequence encodes CATTQTYNEQFF.

This clonotype was found many times. This rearrangement joins TRBV20-1 to TRBJ2-7; the match to TRBD2 covers 9 bases. Germline V gene data show CDR1 as DFQATT and CDR2 as SNEGSKA (reference sequence). The CDR3 is made up of 16 amino acids. V lost 6 bases, J lost 4 bases, and 16 bases stayed unmatched. The CDR3 region has the DNA TGCAGTGCCAAAGGAGGAAATAGCGGGAGTTGGTACGAGCAGTACTTC. Protein: CSAKGGNSGSWYEQYF.

The CDR3 region is CASSFPASGNQETQYF. The CDR3 nucleotides are TGTGCCAGCAGCTTTCCGGCTAGCGGAAACCAAGAGACCCAGTACTTC. The chain uses TRBV7-2 and TRBJ2-5, with TRBD2 matching 7 bases. Germline CDR1 is SGHTA and CDR2 is FQGNSA. The CDR3 consists of 16 residues. Trimming cost V 3 bases and J 0 bases; bases outside gene matches: 7.

This clonotype has at least ten counts. CDR3 loop: CATSDFGRAVTSGRAGNTQYF. The CDR3 bases are TGTGCCACCAGTGATTTTGGCAGGGCCGTGACTAGCGGGAGGGCCGGGAATACGCAGTATTTT. The gene calls are TRBV24-1 and TRBJ2-3, with 14 bases fitting TRBD2. Germline trimming cut 1 base from V and 7 bases from J; bases unmatched to any gene: 18. Germline V gene data show CDR1 as KGHDR and CDR2 as SFDVKD. This CDR3 is 21 amino acids long.

This clonotype showed up just a few times. The gene calls are TRBV19 and TRBJ1-4; D possibly corresponds to TRBD1 (5 bases). This CDR3 has 14 amino acids. The V end lost 7 bases, the J end lost 5 bases, and 14 bases lay between the germline ends. Germline CDR1 is LNHDA and CDR2 is SQIVND (reference sequence). The CDR3 DNA reads as TGTGCCAGTAACTCAGGCGGGGCCAATGAAAAACTGTTTTTT. This encodes CASNSGGANEKLFF.

This sequence joins TRBV12-3 or TRBV12-4 and TRBJ2-7; 14 nucleotides match TRBD2. The V and J ends lost 3 bases and 3 bases, in that order; junction bases with no gene match: 7. CDR3 length: 17 residues. The CDR3 nucleotides are TGTGCCAGCAGTTTGACTAGCGGGAGGGCCCTAGGCTACGAGCAGTACTTC. Amino acid sequence: CASSLTSGRALGYEQYF.

This clonotype was observed many times. The chain recombines TRBV12-3 or TRBV12-4 with TRBJ1-1; a weak D match, TRBD1 (6 bases). This CDR3 region has 15 residues. V lost 3 bases and J lost 0, with 11 bases in between. The CDR3, as DNA: TGTGCCAGCAGTTTGATCGGGACAATGAACACTGAAGCTTTCTTT. Translating it yields CASSLIGTMNTEAFF.

This clonotype has more than one count but fewer than ten. The gene calls are TRBV9 and TRBJ2-1, with TRBD2 identical over 10 bases. V was clipped by 4 bases and J by 5 bases; unmatched bases: 15. Per germline, CDR1 SGDLS and CDR2 YYNGEE. The CDR3 runs to 18 residues. CDR3 coding DNA: TGTGCCAGCAGCCCACCCCCGAAGTCTAGCGGGAGCCACAATGAGCAGTTCTTC. As protein: CASSPPPKSSGSHNEQFF.